This entry is about one T cell receptor (beta chain). TCRdb's copy holds only in-frame clones and misses some; the assay was immunoSEQ multiplex PCR. The sample includes tens of thousands of clones, approximately 94% of them seen just once. The CDR3 is 15 residues long. V was trimmed by 3 bases and J by 0 bases, leaving 12 bases between them. CDR1 is SGDLS, CDR2 YYNGEE, per germline. The sample comes from a study of OX40 agonist ivuxolimab in advanced cancers. The sample consisted of CD4+ or CD8+ T cells sorted from blood, taken in a trial of the OX40 agonist ivuxolimab. The chain combines TRBV9 with TRBJ1-2; possible D gene TRBD1, 6 bases. The sequence was collected from an adult with an advanced solid tumor such as melanoma, head and neck, liver or kidney cancer. CDR3 residues: CASSGGHLANYGYTF. CDR3 nucleotides: TGTGCCAGCAGCGGGGGACACCTCGCTAACTATGGCTACACCTTC.